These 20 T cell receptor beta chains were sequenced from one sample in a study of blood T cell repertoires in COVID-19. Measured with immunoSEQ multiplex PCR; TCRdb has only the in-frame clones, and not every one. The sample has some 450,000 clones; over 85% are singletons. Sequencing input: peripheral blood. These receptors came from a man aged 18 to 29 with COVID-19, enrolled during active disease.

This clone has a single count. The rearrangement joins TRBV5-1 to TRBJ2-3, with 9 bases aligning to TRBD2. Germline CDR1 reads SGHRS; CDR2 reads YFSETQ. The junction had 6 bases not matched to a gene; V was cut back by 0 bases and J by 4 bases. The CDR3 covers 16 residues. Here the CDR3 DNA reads TGCGCCAGCAGCTTGGATAGTAGCGGGAGCGCAGATACGCAGTATTTT. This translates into CASSLDSSGSADTQYF.

CDR3 bases: TGTGCCAGCAGCTCCGGACTTCAGGCCTACGAGCAGTACTTC. Translation gives CASSSGLQAYEQYF. The chain uses TRBV7-9 and TRBJ2-7, with TRBD2 as a possible D gene (5 bases). From germline, CDR1 is SEHNR and CDR2 FQNEAQ (reference sequence). The CDR3 totals 14 residues. Trimming left V 4 bases short and J 2 bases short, with 12 bases between.

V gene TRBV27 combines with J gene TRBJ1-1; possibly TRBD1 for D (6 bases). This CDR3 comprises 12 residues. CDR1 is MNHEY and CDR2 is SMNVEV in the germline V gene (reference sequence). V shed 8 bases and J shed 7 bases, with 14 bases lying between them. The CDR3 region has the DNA TGTGCCAGCTCTGATAGGGGGATTGAAGCTTTCTTT. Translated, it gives CASSDRGIEAFF.

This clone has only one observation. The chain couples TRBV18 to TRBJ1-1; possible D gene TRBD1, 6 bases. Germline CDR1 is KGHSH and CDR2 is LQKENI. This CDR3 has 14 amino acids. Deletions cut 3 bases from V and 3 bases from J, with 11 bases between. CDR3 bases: TGTGCCAGCTCACCTGACAGGTCGCACACTGAAGCTTTCTTT. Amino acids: CASSPDRSHTEAFF.

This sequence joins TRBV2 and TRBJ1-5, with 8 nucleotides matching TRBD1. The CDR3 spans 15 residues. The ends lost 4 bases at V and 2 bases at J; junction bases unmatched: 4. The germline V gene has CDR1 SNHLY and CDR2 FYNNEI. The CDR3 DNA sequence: TGTGCCAGCAGTGCGCAGGGGGCGGGCAATCAGCCCCAGCATTTT. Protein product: CASSAQGAGNQPQHF.

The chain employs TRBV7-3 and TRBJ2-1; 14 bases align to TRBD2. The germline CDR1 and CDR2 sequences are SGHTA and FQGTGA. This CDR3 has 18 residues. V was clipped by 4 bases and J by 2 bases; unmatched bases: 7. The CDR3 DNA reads TGTGCCAGCAGCTCAAGACTAGCGGGAGGGCCAACCTACAATGAGCAGTTCTTC. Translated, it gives CASSSRLAGGPTYNEQFF.

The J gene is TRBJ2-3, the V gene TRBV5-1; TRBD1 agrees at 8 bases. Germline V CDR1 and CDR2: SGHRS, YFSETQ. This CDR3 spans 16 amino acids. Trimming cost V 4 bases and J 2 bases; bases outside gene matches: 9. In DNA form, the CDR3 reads TGCGCCAGCAGCGGCGGACAGGGCTTGGACACAGATACGCAGTATTTT. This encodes CASSGGQGLDTDTQYF.

The CDR3, as DNA: TGTGCCAGCAGCTTTCTCCGGGGGAGGGTTCTGAGCTCCTACGAGCAGTACTTC. Translation gives CASSFLRGRVLSSYEQYF. The chain carries TRBV5-6 and TRBJ2-7; TRBD2 agrees at 7 bases. Germline loops: CDR1 SGHDT, CDR2 YYEEEE. The V gene end was trimmed by 2 bases and the J gene end by 0 bases; junction bases not matched to a gene: 14. The CDR3 has 18 residues.

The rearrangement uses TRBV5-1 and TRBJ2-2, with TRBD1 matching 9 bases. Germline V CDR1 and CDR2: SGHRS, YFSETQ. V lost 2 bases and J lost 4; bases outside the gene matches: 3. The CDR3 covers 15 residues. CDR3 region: CASSLGTGLTGELFF. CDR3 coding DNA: TGCGCCAGCAGCTTAGGGACAGGGCTCACCGGGGAGCTGTTTTTT.

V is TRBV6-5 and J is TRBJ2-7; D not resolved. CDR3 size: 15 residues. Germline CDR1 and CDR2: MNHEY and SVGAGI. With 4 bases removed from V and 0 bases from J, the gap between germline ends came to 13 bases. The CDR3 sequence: CASSSYTASSYEQYF. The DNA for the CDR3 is TGTGCCAGCAGTTCTTACACAGCCTCCTCCTACGAGCAGTACTTC.

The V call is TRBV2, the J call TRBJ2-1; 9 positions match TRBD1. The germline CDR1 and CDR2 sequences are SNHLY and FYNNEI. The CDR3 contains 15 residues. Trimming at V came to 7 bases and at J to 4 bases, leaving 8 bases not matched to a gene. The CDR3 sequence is CASNDRGDDYNEQFF. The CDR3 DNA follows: TGTGCCAGCAACGACAGGGGGGATGATTACAATGAGCAGTTCTTC.

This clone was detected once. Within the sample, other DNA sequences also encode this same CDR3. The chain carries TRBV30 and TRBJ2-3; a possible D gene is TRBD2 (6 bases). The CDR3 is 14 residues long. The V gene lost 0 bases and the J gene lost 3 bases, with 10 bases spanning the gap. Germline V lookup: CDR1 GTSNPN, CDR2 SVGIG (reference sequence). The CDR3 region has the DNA TGTGCCTGGAGTGTACGGGGAGGTACAGATACGCAGTATTTT. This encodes CAWSVRGGTDTQYF.

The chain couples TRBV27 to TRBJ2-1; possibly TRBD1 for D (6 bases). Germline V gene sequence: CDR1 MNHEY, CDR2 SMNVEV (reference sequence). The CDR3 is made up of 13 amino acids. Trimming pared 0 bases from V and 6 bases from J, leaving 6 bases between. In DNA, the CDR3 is TGTGCCAGCAGTTTATCGGACAGCAATGAGCAGTTCTTC. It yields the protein CASSLSDSNEQFF.

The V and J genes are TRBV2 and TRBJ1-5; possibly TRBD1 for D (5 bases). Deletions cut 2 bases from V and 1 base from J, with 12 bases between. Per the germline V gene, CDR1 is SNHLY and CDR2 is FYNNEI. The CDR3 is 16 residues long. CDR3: CASSELGGVSNQPQHF. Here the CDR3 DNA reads TGTGCCAGCAGTGAACTTGGGGGGGTAAGCAATCAGCCCCAGCATTTT.

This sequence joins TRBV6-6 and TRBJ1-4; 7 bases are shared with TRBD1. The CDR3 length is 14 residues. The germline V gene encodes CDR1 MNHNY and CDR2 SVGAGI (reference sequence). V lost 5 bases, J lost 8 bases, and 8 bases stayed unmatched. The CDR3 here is CASSAQGLKEKLFF. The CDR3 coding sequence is TGTGCCAGCAGTGCACAGGGGCTTAAAGAAAAACTGTTTTTT.

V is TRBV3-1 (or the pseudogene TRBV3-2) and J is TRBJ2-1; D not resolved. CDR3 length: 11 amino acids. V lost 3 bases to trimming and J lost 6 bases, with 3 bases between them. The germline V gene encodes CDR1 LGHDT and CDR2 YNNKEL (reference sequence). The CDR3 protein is CASSHINEQFF. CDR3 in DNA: TGTGCCAGCAGCCATATCAATGAGCAGTTCTTC.

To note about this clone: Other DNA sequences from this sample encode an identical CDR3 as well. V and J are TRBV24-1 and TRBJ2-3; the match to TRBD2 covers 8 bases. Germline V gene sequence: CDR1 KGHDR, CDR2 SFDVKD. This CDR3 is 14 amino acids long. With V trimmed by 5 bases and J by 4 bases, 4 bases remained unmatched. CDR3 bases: TGTGCCACCAGTGGGACTAGCAAGGCAGATACGCAGTATTTT. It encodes CATSGTSKADTQYF.

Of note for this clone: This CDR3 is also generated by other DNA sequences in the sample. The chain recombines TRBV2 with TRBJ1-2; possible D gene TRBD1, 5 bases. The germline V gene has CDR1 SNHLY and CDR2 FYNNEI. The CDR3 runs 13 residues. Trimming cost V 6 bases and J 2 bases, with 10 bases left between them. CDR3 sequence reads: CASRQGLNYGYTF. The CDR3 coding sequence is TGTGCCAGCAGGCAGGGACTGAACTATGGCTACACCTTC.

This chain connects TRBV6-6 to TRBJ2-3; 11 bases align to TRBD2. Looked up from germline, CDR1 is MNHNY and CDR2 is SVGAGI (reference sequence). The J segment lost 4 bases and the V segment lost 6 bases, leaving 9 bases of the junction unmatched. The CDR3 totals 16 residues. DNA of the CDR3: TGTGCCAGCAGGCCTATTAGCGGGAGGGCCCCAGATACGCAGTATTTT. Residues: CASRPISGRAPDTQYF.

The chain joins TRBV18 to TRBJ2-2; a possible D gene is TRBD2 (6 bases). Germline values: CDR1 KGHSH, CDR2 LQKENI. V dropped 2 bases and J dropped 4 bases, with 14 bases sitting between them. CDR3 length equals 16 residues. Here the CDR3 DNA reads TGTGCCAGCTCACCATCGGGGGTTAGAGGCACCGGGGAGCTGTTTTTT. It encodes CASSPSGVRGTGELFF. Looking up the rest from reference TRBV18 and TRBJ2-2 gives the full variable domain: NAGVMQNPRHLVRRRGQEARLRCSPMKGHSHVYWYRQLPEEGLKFMVYLQKENIIDESGMPKERFSAEFPKEGPSILRIQQVVRGDSAAYFCASSPSGVRGTGELFFGEGSRLTVL.